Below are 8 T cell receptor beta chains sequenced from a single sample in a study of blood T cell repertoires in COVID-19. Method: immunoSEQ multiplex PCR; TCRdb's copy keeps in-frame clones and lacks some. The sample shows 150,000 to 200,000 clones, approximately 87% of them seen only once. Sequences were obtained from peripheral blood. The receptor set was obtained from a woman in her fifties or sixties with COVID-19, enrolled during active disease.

CDR3 residues: CASSLGHQGYNQPQHF. CDR3 in DNA: TGTGCCAGCAGCTTAGGGCATCAGGGATACAATCAGCCCCAGCATTTT. The rearrangement uses TRBV7-2 and TRBJ1-5, with a possible D match to TRBD1 (5 bases). The CDR3 loop spans 16 amino acids. The germline V gene has CDR1 SGHTA and CDR2 FQGNSA. V was trimmed by 1 base and J by 3 bases, leaving 13 bases between them.

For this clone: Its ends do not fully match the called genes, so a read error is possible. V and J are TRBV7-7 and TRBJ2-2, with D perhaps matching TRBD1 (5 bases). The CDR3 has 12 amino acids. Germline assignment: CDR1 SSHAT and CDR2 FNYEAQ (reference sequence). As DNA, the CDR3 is TGTGCTAGCAGCTCCAGGGTCGGGGAGCTGTTTTTT. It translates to CASSSRVGELFF.

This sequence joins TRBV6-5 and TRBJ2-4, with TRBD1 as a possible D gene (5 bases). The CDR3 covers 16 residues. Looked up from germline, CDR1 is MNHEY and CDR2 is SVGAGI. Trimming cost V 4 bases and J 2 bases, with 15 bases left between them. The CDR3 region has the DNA TGTGCCAGCAGTTCGGTCAGGGAAGGGACCAAAAACATTCAGTACTTC. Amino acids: CASSSVREGTKNIQYF.

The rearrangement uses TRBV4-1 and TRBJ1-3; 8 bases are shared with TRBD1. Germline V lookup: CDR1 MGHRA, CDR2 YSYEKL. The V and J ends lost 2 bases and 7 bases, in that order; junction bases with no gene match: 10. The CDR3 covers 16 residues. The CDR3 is CASSQYSTGDMNTIYF. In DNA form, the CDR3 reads TGCGCCAGCAGCCAATACTCGACAGGGGACATGAACACCATATATTTT.

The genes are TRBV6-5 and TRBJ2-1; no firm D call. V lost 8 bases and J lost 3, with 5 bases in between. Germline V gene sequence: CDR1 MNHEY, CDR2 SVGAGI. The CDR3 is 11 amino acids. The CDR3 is CASGDYNEQFF. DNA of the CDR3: TGTGCCAGCGGAGACTACAATGAGCAGTTCTTC.

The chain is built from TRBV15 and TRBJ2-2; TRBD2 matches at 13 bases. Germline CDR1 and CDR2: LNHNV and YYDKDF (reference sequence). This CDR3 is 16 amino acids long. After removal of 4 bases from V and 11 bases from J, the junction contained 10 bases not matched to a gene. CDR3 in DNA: TGTGCCACCAGCATGGGACTAGCGGGACCGTTGGGAGAGCTGTTTTTT. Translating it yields CATSMGLAGPLGELFF.

The DNA of the CDR3 is TGTGCCAGCAGCAAACCCGTCCAGGTCGAGCAGTACTTC. This codes for CASSKPVQVEQYF. The chain employs TRBV6-2 or TRBV6-3 and TRBJ2-7, with unresolved D. V lost 6 bases and J 6 bases, leaving 15 bases between the germline ends. CDR1 is MNHEY, CDR2 SVGEGT, per germline. The CDR3 loop spans 13 amino acids.

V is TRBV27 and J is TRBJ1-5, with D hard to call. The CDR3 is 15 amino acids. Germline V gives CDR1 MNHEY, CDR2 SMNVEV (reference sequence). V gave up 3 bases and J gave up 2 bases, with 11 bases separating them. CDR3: CASSFGVGGNQPQHF. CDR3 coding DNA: TGTGCCAGCAGTTTTGGGGTCGGGGGCAATCAGCCCCAGCATTTT.